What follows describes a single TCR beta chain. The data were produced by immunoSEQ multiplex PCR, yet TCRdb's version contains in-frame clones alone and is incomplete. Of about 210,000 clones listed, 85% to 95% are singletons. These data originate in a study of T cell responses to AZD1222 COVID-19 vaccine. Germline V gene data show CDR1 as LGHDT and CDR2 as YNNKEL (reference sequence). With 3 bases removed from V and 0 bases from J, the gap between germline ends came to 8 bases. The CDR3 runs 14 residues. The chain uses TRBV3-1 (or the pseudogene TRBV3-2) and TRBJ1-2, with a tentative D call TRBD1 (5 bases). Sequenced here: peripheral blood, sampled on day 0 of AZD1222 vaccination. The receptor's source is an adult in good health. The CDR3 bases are TGTGCCAGCAGCCAGGAGACAGCTAACTATGGCTACACCTTC. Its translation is CASSQETANYGYTF.